This T cell receptor (beta chain) was identified in a study of blood T cell repertoires in COVID-19. V gave up 4 bases and J gave up 5 bases, with 14 bases separating them. From germline, CDR1 is SGHTA and CDR2 FQGNSA. The CDR3 consists of 15 residues. The authors' processing: Amplification of reference gene primers provided the estimated nucleated cell counts. Sequencing was performed with immunoSEQ multiplex PCR; in TCRdb, only in-frame clones are kept and a portion is missing. V, J and clone size are those of that table, while D and trimming were read from the DNA. The profile shows about 120,000 clones, 90% of them singletons.

The sequenced sample consisted of peripheral blood. The receptor was isolated from a human donor with active COVID-19. The donor label of this sample is uncertain. This chain links TRBV7-2 with TRBJ1-4; D is undetermined. CDR3 sequence (DNA): TGTGCCAGCAGCTCCACCGGGGTATCCAATGAAAAACTGTTTTTT. This translates into CASSSTGVSNEKLFF.